This passage covers 4 T cell receptor beta chains from one sample sequenced in a study of blood T cell repertoires in COVID-19. Libraries were prepared by immunoSEQ multiplex PCR; TCRdb keeps only in-frame clonotypes and omits some of them. The sample gives over 65,000 clones, 70% to 90% of which show up once; roughly 12% is in the top ten. Sequenced material: peripheral blood. The receptors originated from a human donor in a cohort sampled during active COVID-19.

This clone was seen a few times. CDR3 sequence: CASSQSTGTGLVGEQFF. The CDR3 DNA reads TGCGCCAGCAGCCAGAGCACCGGGACAGGGTTGGTGGGTGAGCAGTTCTTC. This chain links TRBV4-1 with TRBJ2-1; TRBD1 matches 9 bases. Germline V CDR1 and CDR2: MGHRA, YSYEKL. With 3 bases clipped from V and 9 bases from J, the junction kept 15 bases outside the gene matches. The CDR3 is made up of 17 amino acids.

The sample holds one count of this clone. The chain combines TRBV2 with TRBJ1-3, with D possibly being TRBD1 (6 bases). The CDR3 spans 16 residues. Germline V gene lookup returns CDR1 SNHLY and CDR2 FYNNEI. V was clipped by 5 bases and J by 8 bases, with 22 bases between them. Written as DNA, the CDR3 is TGTGCCAGCAGTTACAGGGAGTTGCGCTACGGGCACACCATATATTTT. Amino acids: CASSYRELRYGHTIYF.

V is TRBV19 and J is TRBJ1-1; 7 positions match TRBD1. J was trimmed by 0 bases and V by 2 bases; bases with no gene match: 6. The CDR3 has 16 residues. Germline V gene lookup returns CDR1 LNHDA and CDR2 SQIVND (reference sequence). DNA for the CDR3: TGTGCCAGTAGTATAAGATGGGACAGTCTGAACACTGAAGCTTTCTTT. Its translation: CASSIRWDSLNTEAFF.

The chain recombines TRBV28 with TRBJ1-4; D might be TRBD1 (5 bases). The germline CDR1 and CDR2 sequences are MDHEN and SYDVKM. The CDR3 consists of 15 residues. Trimming removed 2 bases from V and 7 bases from J, with 14 bases in between. The CDR3: CASSLLSGSGEKLFF. CDR3 nucleotide sequence: TGTGCCAGCAGTTTACTGTCAGGGTCCGGTGAAAAACTGTTTTTT.